The 18 T cell receptor beta chains listed next were all sequenced from one sample in a study of regulatory T cells in long-lasting Graves disease. Documented time point: newly diagnosed GD, antithyroid drugs for less than 3 months. PBMC-derived RNA was used for the TCR library. CDR3 regions were amplified by Arm-PCR using iRepertoire HTBI primers to build TCR beta libraries. TCRdb processed the multiplex PCR reads anew with MiXCR; each CDR3 protein has one entry. The repertoire holds about 420,000 distinct CDR3 sequences, 16% seen once, with 20% to 25% in the top ten. This same sample was also taken into another study, of T cells in Graves' hyperthyroidism and ophthalmopathy.

The material was peripheral blood mononuclear cells (PBMCs), obtained at new diagnosis, from a patient treated with antithyroid drugs. The receptors shown here come from a woman aged 18-29 years with Graves disease.

The chain couples TRBV4-1 to TRBJ2-1; a possible D gene is TRBD2 (6 bases). The CDR3 totals 15 residues. The germline gives CDR1 MGHRA, CDR2 YSYEKL. Trimming pared 0 bases from V and 9 bases from J, leaving 15 bases between. CDR3 nucleotide sequence: TGCGCCAGCAGCCAAGAACCAGCTGTCGGGGGTGAGCAGTTCTTC. It specifies CASSQEPAVGGEQFF.

This chain joins TRBV29-1 and TRBJ2-6; no firm D call. This CDR3 has 16 amino acids. Germline CDR1 reads SQVTM; CDR2 reads ANQGSEA. V was cut by 8 bases and J by 0 bases, with 17 bases left in between. As DNA, the CDR3 is TGCAGCCCTAACCTCAGATCCCGCTCTGGGGCCAACGTCCTGACTTTC. It yields the protein CSPNLRSRSGANVLTF.

This clonotype was seen repeatedly, ten times or more. This chain links TRBV19 with TRBJ2-1; TRBD2 agrees at 15 bases. The V gene end was trimmed by 5 bases and the J gene end by 8 bases; junction bases not matched to a gene: 7. The length of the CDR3 is 16 residues. CDR1 LNHDA and CDR2 SQIVND come from the germline V gene (reference sequence). In DNA, the CDR3 is TGTGCCAGTAGTTTCCTCGGACTAGCGGGAGGGTATGAGCAGTTCTTC. This gives the protein CASSFLGLAGGYEQFF.

This clonotype was detected ten times or more. This chain connects TRBV5-1 to TRBJ2-3, with TRBD1 matching 7 bases. CDR1 and CDR2 from the germline V gene are SGHRS and YFSETQ. The CDR3 loop spans 15 amino acids. With 3 bases clipped from V and 1 base from J, the junction kept 5 bases outside the gene matches. This chain's CDR3 is CASSSRTGRTDTQYF. The CDR3 coding sequence is TGCGCCAGCAGCTCCAGGACAGGCCGCACAGATACGCAGTATTTT.

This clonotype occurred many times. V is TRBV2 and J is TRBJ2-3; D gene unclear. Trimming cost V 4 bases and J 7 bases, with 24 bases left between them. Germline CDR1 SNHLY, CDR2 FYNNEI. The CDR3 loop spans 17 amino acids. Written as DNA, the CDR3 is TGTGCCAGCAGTGTTCGGGCGAGAGTTGTCCCCCCAAATACGCAGTATTTT. Residues: CASSVRARVVPPNTQYF.

The rearrangement joins TRBV7-9 to TRBJ2-1, with 8 bases identical to TRBD1. CDR3 length: 16 amino acids. Germline loops: CDR1 SEHNR, CDR2 FQNEAQ (reference sequence). V was clipped by 9 bases and J by 0 bases; unmatched bases: 10. CDR3 coding DNA: TGTGCCAGGGACAGGGTAGGGCTAAGCTCCTACAATGAGCAGTTCTTC. The encoded protein is CARDRVGLSSYNEQFF.

The CDR3 DNA sequence: TGTGCCACGAGAGATACACAGGGGGCGCCGGGAAACACCATATATTTT. Translating it yields CATRDTQGAPGNTIYF. The chain carries TRBV6-1 and TRBJ1-3; the match to TRBD1 covers 9 bases. This CDR3 spans 16 amino acids. CDR1 and CDR2 from the germline V gene are MNHNS and SASEGT. After removal of 10 bases from V and 4 bases from J, the junction contained 14 bases not matched to a gene.

This clonotype occurred a few times. The chain links TRBV20-1 to TRBJ1-5; D not certain. The CDR3 has 12 residues. V lost 2 bases, J lost 7 bases, and 9 bases lay in between. Germline V gives CDR1 DFQATT, CDR2 SNEGSKA (reference sequence). The CDR3 region is CSARRQFQPQHF. The CDR3, as DNA: TGCAGTGCTAGAAGGCAATTCCAGCCCCAGCATTTT.

As to this clonotype: The conserved closing phenylalanine or tryptophan is absent in this CDR3, likely reflecting a read error. The CDR3 reads CASSSPVGREETQYL. The DNA for the CDR3 is TGTGCCAGCAGCTCCCCCGTTGGCAGGGAAGAGACCCAGTACCTC. The rearrangement joins TRBV7-9 to TRBJ2-5, with D maybe TRBD1 (5 bases). The CDR3 has 15 residues. The germline V gene encodes CDR1 SEHNR and CDR2 FQNEAQ (reference sequence). The V gene lost 4 bases and the J gene lost 3 bases, with 15 bases spanning the gap.

This clonotype was detected ten times or more. The J gene is TRBJ2-7, the V gene TRBV20-1, with 9 positions matching TRBD2. The V gene's germline CDR1 is DFQATT and CDR2 SNEGSKA (reference sequence). The trim removed 8 bases at V and 7 bases at J, leaving 9 bases unmatched. The CDR3 totals 12 residues. The CDR3 sequence: CSRLAVGGEQYF. DNA of the CDR3: TGCAGTAGACTAGCGGTAGGGGGGGAGCAGTACTTC.

This clonotype was seen repeatedly, ten times or more. The rearrangement uses TRBV28 and TRBJ1-1; D uncertain. CDR1 MDHEN and CDR2 SYDVKM come from the germline V gene. Trimming stripped 5 bases from V and 10 bases from J, with 8 bases between. The length of the CDR3 is 10 residues. In DNA, the CDR3 is TGTGCCAGCAGTACCCTCGCAGCTTTCTTT. It translates to CASSTLAAFF.

This clonotype was found a few times. This CDR3 is missing its conserved last phenylalanine or tryptophan, likely due to a read error. The chain uses TRBV28 and TRBJ2-1; D call uncertain. Germline V lookup: CDR1 MDHEN, CDR2 SYDVKM. The CDR3 has 14 amino acids. V was trimmed by 2 bases and J by 0 bases, leaving 5 bases between them. The CDR3 DNA reads as TGTGCCAGCAGTTTACGGAGCTCCTACAATGAGCAGTTCCTC. Residues: CASSLRSSYNEQFL.

This clonotype was counted only a few times. The genes are TRBV11-3 and TRBJ1-1; D gene unclear. The CDR3 has 12 residues. The V end lost 3 bases, the J end lost 4 bases, and 6 bases lay between the germline ends. Germline V gene lookup returns CDR1 SGHNT and CDR2 YENEEA. The CDR3, as DNA: TGTGCCAGCAGCTTCTGGAGCACTGAAGCTTTCTTT. Its protein is CASSFWSTEAFF. Together with reference TRBV11-3 and TRBJ1-1, the CDR3 gives the full variable domain: EAGVVQSPRYKIIEKKQPVAFWCNPISGHNTLYWYLQNLGQGPELLIRYENEEAVDDSQLPKDRFSAERLKGVDSTLKIQPAELGDSAVYLCASSFWSTEAFFGQGTRLTVV.

There are a few counts of this clonotype. V and J are TRBV20-1 and TRBJ2-6, with unresolved D. The CDR3 runs 13 residues. Trimming left V 3 bases short and J 3 bases short, with 6 bases between. Germline lookup yields CDR1 DFQATT and CDR2 SNEGSKA (reference sequence). The CDR3: CSARGNGANVLTF. The CDR3 nucleotides read TGCAGTGCTAGGGGGAATGGGGCCAACGTCCTGACTTTC.

This clonotype was picked up a small number of times. The chain recombines TRBV2 with TRBJ1-1, with D possibly TRBD1 on 5 matching bases. CDR1 and CDR2 from the germline V gene are SNHLY and FYNNEI. Trimming removed 8 bases at V and 1 base at J, with 26 bases between. The CDR3 loop spans 18 amino acids. This CDR3 is CASSREPPGPAGNTEAFF. The CDR3 DNA reads as TGTGCCAGCTCCCGGGAACCCCCGGGACCCGCTGGGAACACTGAAGCTTTCTTT.

Ten or more counts support this clonotype. This rearrangement joins TRBV20-1 to TRBJ2-3, with TRBD1 as a possible D gene (6 bases). From germline, CDR1 is DFQATT and CDR2 SNEGSKA (reference sequence). Trimming cost V 6 bases and J 4 bases, with 11 bases left between them. The CDR3 loop spans 12 amino acids. DNA of the CDR3: TGCAGTGCGGTACAGGGATCAGATACGCAGTATTTT. Its protein is CSAVQGSDTQYF.

This clonotype was detected ten times or more. V is TRBV12-3 or TRBV12-4 and J is TRBJ2-3, with unresolved D. V lost 0 bases, J lost 2 bases, and 12 bases lay in between. This CDR3 region has 16 residues. This CDR3 is CASSLALGSVTDTQYF. CDR3 nucleotides: TGTGCCAGCAGTTTAGCGCTGGGCAGCGTCACAGATACGCAGTATTTT.

This clonotype came up many times. The rearrangement links TRBV6-2 or TRBV6-3 to TRBJ1-1; D is ambiguous. V was trimmed by 1 base and J by 2 bases, leaving 8 bases between them. CDR1 and CDR2 (germline): MNHEY, SVGEGT. The CDR3 loop spans 14 amino acids. The CDR3 nucleotides read TGTGCCAGCAGTTACTGGCAGCATAACACTGAAGCTTTCTTT. As protein: CASSYWQHNTEAFF.